The source of this T cell receptor beta chain is a study of STAT5B mutations in CD4+ large granular lymphocyte leukemia. Measured with immunoSEQ multiplex PCR; TCRdb has only the in-frame clones, and not every one. The table records 30,000 to 35,000 clones, over 65% of them present only once. The junction had 8 bases not matched to a gene; V was cut back by 9 bases and J by 8 bases. Germline V CDR1 and CDR2: MNHNY, SVGAGI (reference sequence). The CDR3 totals 12 residues. The source is a human donor in good health. Sample: CD4+ T cells from blood buffy coats. The genes are TRBV6-6 and TRBJ1-1, with 8 bases lining up with TRBD1. The CDR3 spells CASAQGAGEAFF. DNA of the CDR3: TGTGCCAGTGCTCAGGGGGCGGGAGAAGCTTTCTTT.